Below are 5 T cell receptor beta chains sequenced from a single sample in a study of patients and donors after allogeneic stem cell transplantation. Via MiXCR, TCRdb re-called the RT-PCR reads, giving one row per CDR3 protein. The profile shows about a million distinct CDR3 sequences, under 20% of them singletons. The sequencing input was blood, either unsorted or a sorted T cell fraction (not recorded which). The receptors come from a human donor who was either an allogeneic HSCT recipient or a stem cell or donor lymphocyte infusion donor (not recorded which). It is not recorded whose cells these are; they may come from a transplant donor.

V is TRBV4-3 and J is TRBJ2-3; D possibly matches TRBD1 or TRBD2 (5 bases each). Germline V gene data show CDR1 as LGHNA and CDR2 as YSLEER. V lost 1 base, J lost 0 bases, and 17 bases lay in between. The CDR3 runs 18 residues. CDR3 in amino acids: CASSQGPGRQTSTDTQYF. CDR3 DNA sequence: TGCGCCAGCAGCCAAGGTCCGGGGAGACAGACTAGCACAGATACGCAGTATTTT.

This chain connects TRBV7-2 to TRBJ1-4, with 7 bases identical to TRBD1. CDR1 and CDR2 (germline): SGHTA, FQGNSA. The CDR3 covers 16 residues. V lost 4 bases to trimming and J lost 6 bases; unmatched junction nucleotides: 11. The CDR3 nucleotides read TGTGCCAGCAGCTCAGTTGACAGGGACGACTATGAAAAACTGTTTTTT. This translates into CASSSVDRDDYEKLFF.

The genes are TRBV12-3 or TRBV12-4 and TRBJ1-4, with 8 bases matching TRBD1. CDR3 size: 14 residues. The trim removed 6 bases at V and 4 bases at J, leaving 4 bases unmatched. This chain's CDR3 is CASRKQGVNEKLFF. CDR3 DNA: TGTGCCAGCAGAAAACAGGGGGTTAATGAAAAACTGTTTTTT.

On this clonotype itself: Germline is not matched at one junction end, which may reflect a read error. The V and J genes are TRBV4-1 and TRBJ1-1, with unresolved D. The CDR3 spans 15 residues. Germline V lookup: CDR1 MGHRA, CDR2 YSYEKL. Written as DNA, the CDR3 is TGCGCCAGCAGCCAATTTCACAGCTGGAACGCTGAAGCTTTCTTT. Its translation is CASSQFHSWNAEAFF.

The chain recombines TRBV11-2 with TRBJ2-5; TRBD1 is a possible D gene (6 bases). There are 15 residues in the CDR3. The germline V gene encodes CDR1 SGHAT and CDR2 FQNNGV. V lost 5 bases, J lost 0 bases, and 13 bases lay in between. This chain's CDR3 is CASSLQGRNQETQYF. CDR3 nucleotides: TGTGCCAGCAGCCTACAGGGACGGAACCAAGAGACCCAGTACTTC.